These T cell receptor beta chains were read from a single sample in a study of blood T cell repertoires in COVID-19. The assay was immunoSEQ multiplex PCR, and TCRdb's table has in-frame clones only and misses some. The table lists about 210,000 clones, approximately 85% of them singletons. Sample: peripheral blood. These receptors all come from a woman older than 75 with acute or convalescent COVID-19. Both conserved end residues are part of each CDR3. The size field is filled for only some rows; it gives once, few, many or a size class.

abundance,j_gene,v_gene,CDR3aa
.,TRBJ2-5,TRBV24-1,CATSDSRGSGETQYF
.,TRBJ2-2,TRBV11-3,CASSLLGAITGELFF
once,TRBJ1-5,TRBV4-3,CASSQAGIPYQPQHF
.,TRBJ1-5,TRBV11-3,CASSLKDRGNQPQHF
.,TRBJ2-1,TRBV3-1/TRBV3-2,CASSQGLRPGGNEQFF
.,TRBJ2-5,TRBV9,CASSVGLAGVQETQYF
.,TRBJ2-7,TRBV6-5,CASSYSRPGQGYEQYF
.,TRBJ2-3,TRBV27,CASSFGGADTQYF
.,TRBJ1-1,TRBV5-1,CASSLDWGGGEAFF
.,TRBJ1-2,TRBV30,CALKTGFNYGYTF
.,TRBJ2-7,TRBV19,CASSLDRAYEQYF
few,TRBJ2-3,TRBV28,CASSPPSGMVSDTQYF
few,TRBJ1-1,TRBV5-1,CASSFRGENTEAFF
once,TRBJ1-1,TRBV2,CASRGQYTEAFF
.,TRBJ2-7,TRBV4-1,CASSLGTGDAYEQYF
.,TRBJ2-2,TRBV7-2,CASSLRRESTGELFF
few,TRBJ2-3,TRBV30,CAWSAGGTDTQYF
.,TRBJ2-7,TRBV14,CASSPWGWGVREQYF
.,TRBJ1-2,TRBV27,CASSRGTTAYGYTF
.,TRBJ2-4,TRBV29-1,CSVEGTGGAKNIQYF
.,TRBJ2-1,TRBV18,CASSPLTGGYNEQFF
.,TRBJ2-5,TRBV5-1,CASSFTETQYF
.,TRBJ2-7,TRBV30,CAWSTGGVDYEQYF
.,TRBJ1-2,TRBV28,CASSWDSLGTYGYTF
.,TRBJ2-3,TRBV18,CASSPLQGNTDTQYF
.,TRBJ1-4,TRBV5-5,CASSLASTNEKLFF
.,TRBJ1-1,TRBV2,CASSLQGMVTEAFF
.,TRBJ1-1,TRBV7-2,CASSPGQGRGLKDTEAFF
.,TRBJ1-1,TRBV28,CASRGVANEAFF
.,TRBJ1-1,TRBV12-3/TRBV12-4,CASSVQVRTEAFF
.,TRBJ1-2,TRBV28,CASSLQSFGGYTF
.,TRBJ1-2,TRBV5-1,CASSPDQGPAAF
.,TRBJ1-1,TRBV11-3,CASSLGQGAGRTEAFF
many,TRBJ2-3,TRBV7-9,CASSPGTSGSTDTQYF
.,TRBJ2-2,TRBV2,CASSLPGRAGNTGELFF
.,TRBJ1-1,TRBV5-6,CASSGGGGPRAAFF
.,TRBJ2-5,TRBV19,CASQGPGKETQYF
.,TRBJ2-1,TRBV19,CAVGAGSAGLNEQFF
.,TRBJ1-3,TRBV7-9,CASSPRIGWDTIYF
.,TRBJ2-3,TRBV6-2/TRBV6-3,CASSYGETSGSSTQYF
.,TRBJ1-1,TRBV29-1,CSVAVYQVNTEAFF
.,TRBJ1-3,TRBV28,CASRPGGGGNTIYF
.,TRBJ1-2,TRBV6-5,CASRSRDRNYGYTF
.,TRBJ1-1,TRBV10-1,CASSESTGNTEAFF